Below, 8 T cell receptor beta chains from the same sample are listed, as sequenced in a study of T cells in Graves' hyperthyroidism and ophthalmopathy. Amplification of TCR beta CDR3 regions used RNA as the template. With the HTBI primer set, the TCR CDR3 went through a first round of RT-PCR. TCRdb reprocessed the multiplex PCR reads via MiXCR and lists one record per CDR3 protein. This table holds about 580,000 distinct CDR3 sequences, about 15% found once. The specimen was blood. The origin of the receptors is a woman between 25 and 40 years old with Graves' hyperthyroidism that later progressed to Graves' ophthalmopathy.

The CDR3 sequence is CASSLACGETQYF. CDR3 nucleotides: TGTGCCAGCAGCCTGGCTTGCGGAGAGACCCAGTACTTC. The V gene is TRBV7-2, the J gene TRBJ2-5, with unresolved D. Germline V gene lookup returns CDR1 SGHTA and CDR2 FQGNSA. The ends were cut back, 5 bases at V and 4 bases at J, with 11 bases in the middle. The CDR3 has 13 residues. The variable domain in full, completed from reference TRBV7-2 and TRBJ2-5, reads GAGVSQSPSNKVTEKGKDVELRCDPISGHTALYWYRQSLGQGLEFLIYFQGNSAPDKSGLPSDRFSAERTGGSVSTLTIQRTQQEDSAVYLCASSLACGETQYFGPGTRLLVL.

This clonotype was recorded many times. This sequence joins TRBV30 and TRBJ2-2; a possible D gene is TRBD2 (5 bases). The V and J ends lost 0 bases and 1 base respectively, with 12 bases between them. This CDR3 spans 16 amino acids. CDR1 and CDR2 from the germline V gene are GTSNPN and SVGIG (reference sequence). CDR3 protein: CAWSVRSGVNTGELFF. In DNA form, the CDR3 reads TGTGCCTGGAGTGTAAGGAGCGGAGTGAACACCGGGGAGCTGTTTTTT.

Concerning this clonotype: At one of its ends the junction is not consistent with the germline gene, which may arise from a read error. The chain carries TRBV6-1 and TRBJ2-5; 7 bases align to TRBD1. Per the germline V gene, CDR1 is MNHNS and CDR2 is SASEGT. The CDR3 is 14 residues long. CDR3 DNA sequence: TGTGCCAGCAGTTATAAACAGTCGGGACAGCCTATAGACTTC. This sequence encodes CASSYKQSGQPIDF.

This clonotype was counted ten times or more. The CDR3 DNA is TGTGCCAGCAGCCCTGTATATAACTCCTACGAGCAGTACTTC. It encodes CASSPVYNSYEQYF. The rearrangement links TRBV5-4 to TRBJ2-7; D is unclear. The germline V and J ends were trimmed by 4 bases and 0 bases, with 11 bases remaining between them. CDR3 length equals 14 residues. Germline V CDR1 and CDR2: SGHNT, YYREEE (reference sequence).

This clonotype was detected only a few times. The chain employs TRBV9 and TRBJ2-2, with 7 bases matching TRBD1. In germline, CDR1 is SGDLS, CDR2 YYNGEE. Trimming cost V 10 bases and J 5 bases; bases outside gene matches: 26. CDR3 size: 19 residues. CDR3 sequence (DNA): TGTGCCGGACCCAGCTACGGACAGGACCGACCCAGGTGGACCGGGGAGCTGTTTTTT. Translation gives CAGPSYGQDRPRWTGELFF.

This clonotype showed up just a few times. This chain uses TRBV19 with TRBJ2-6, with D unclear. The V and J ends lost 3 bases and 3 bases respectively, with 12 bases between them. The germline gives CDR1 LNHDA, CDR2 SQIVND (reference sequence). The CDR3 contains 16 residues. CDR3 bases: TGTGCCAGTAGTATGATACAGAACCTTGGGGCCAACGTCCTGACTTTC. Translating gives CASSMIQNLGANVLTF.

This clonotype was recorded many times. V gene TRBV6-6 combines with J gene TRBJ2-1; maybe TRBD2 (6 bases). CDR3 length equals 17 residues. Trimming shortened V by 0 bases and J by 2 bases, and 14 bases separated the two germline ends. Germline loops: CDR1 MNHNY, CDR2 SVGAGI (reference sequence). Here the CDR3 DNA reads TGTGCCAGCAGTTACTCCCTAGCGCCTTCAGCCTACAATGAGCAGTTCTTC. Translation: CASSYSLAPSAYNEQFF.

The CDR3 region has the DNA TGCGCCAGCAGCCAAGATAGTAGGGCGGGATCGGATTGTGAGCAGTTCTTC. It codes for CASSQDSRAGSDCEQFF. This chain joins TRBV4-1 and TRBJ2-1; D perhaps matches TRBD2 (6 bases). Trimming took off 0 bases at V and 9 bases at J, with 21 bases between the two ends. The CDR3 length is 17 residues. Germline CDR1 reads MGHRA; CDR2 reads YSYEKL.